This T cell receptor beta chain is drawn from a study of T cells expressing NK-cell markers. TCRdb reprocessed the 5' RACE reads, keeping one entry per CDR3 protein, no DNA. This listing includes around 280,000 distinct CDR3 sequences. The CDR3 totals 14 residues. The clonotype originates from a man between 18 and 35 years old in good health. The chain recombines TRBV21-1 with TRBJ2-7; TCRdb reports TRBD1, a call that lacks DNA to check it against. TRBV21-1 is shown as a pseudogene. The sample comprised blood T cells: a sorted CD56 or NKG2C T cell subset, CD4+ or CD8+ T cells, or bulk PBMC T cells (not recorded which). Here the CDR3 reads CAVPQGDRGNEQYF.